This TCR beta chain derives from a study of vaccination effects on CD4 cells after COVID-19. Study information: Researchers obtained post-vaccine samples at a median of 72 days past the second dose. Broader study findings: Marked clonal contraction was seen in infection- and vaccine-induced clones late after vaccination.

Germline assignment: CDR1 SEHNR and CDR2 FQNEAQ (reference sequence). V gave up 6 bases and J gave up 5 bases; unmatched junction bases: 6. This CDR3 spans 13 amino acids. Comments on this clone: Its antigen is currently unknown.

Antigen-specific CD4+ T cells were expanded (with viral peptide pools) by the ViraFEST assay ahead of sequencing. When around 10 days of culture had elapsed, CD4+ T cells were isolated. As their vaccination, participants received two doses of either BNT162b2 or mRNA-1273. On both days 3 and 7, half of the culture medium was replaced with IL-2 medium. The protocol was immunoSEQ multiplex PCR, while the TCRdb copy is restricted to in-frame clones and leaves out a portion. The sample holds about 38,000 clones, about 80% seen once. This specimen consisted of CD4+ T cells from PBMCs cultured with HCoV-NL63 spike peptides, obtained after COVID-19 vaccination. This clonotype originated in a human donor who received a COVID-19 vaccine. Some clones in this sample may be carry-over from other donors' samples. J is TRBJ2-5 and V is TRBV7-9, with 7 bases fitting TRBD2. This CDR3 is CASRGSGMETQYF. CDR3 DNA sequence: TGTGCCAGCAGGGGGAGCGGGATGGAGACCCAGTACTTC.